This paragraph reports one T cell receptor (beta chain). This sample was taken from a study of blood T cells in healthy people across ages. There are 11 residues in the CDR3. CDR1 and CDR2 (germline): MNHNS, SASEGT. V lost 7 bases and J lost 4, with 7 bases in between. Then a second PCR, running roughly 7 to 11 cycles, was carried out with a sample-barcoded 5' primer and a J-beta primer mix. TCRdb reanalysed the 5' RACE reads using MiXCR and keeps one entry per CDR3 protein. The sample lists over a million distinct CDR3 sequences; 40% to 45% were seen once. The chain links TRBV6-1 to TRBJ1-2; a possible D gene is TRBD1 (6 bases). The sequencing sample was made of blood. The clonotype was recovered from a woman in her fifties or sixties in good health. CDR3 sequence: CASTRGYGYTF. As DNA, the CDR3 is TGTGCCAGCACCAGGGGCTATGGCTACACCTTC.